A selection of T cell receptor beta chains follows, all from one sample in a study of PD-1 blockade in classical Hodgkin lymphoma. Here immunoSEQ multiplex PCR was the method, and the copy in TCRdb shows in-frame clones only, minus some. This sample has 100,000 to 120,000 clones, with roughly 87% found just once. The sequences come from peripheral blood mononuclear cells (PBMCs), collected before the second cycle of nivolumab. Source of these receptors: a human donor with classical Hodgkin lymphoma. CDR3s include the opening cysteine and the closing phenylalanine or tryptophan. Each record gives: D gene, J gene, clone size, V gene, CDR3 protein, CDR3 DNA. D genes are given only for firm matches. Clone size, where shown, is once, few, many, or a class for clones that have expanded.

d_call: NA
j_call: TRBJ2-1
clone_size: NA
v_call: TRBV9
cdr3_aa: CASSAPQSLRYNEQFF
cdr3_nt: TGTGCCAGCAGCGCCCCCCAATCCCTGAGGTACAATGAGCAGTTCTTC

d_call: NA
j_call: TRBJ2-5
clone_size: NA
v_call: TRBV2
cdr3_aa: CASSESGTPGETQYF
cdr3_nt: TGTGCCAGCAGTGAGTCGGGGACACCGGGGGAGACCCAGTACTTC

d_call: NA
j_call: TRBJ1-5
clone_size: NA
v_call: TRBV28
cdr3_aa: CASSLTARAHQPQHF
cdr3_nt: TGTGCCAGCAGTTTAACCGCCAGGGCGCATCAGCCCCAGCATTTT

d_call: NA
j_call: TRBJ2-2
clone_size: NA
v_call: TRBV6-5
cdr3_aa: CASSYSRTLHGELFF
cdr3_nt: TGTGCCAGCAGTTACTCAAGGACTCTCCATGGGGAGCTGTTTTTT

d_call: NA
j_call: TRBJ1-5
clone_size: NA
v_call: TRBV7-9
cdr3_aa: CASSRDGSNQPQHF
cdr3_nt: TGTGCCAGCAGCCGGGACGGTAGCAATCAGCCCCAGCATTTT

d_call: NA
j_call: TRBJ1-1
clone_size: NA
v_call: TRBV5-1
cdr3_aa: CASSLNTEAFF
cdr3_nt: TGCGCCAGCAGCTTGAACACTGAAGCTTTCTTT

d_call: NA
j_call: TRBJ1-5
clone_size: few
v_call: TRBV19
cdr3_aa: CASSIRDTEPQHF
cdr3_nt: TGTGCCAGTAGTATAAGGGACACTGAGCCCCAGCATTTT

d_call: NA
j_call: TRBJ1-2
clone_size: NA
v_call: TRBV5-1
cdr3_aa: CASSFVGSAANYGYTF
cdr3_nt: TGCGCCAGCAGCTTTGTAGGTTCGGCAGCTAACTATGGCTACACCTTC

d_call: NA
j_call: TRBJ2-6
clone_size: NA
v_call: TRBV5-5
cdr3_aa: CASSSYTSGANVLTF
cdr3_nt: TGTGCCAGCAGTTCCTACACCTCTGGGGCCAACGTCCTGACTTTC

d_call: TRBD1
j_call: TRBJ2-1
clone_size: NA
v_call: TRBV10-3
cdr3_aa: CAISEGDRGHDNEQFF
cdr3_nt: TGTGCCATCAGTGAGGGAGACAGGGGGCATGACAATGAGCAGTTCTTC

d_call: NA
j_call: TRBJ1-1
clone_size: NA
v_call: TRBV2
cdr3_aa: CASSEDRQRGFTEAFF
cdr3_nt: TGTGCCAGCAGTGAAGACAGGCAAAGAGGATTCACTGAAGCTTTCTTT

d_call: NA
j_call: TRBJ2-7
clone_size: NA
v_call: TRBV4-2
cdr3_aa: CASSQDSRSYEQYF
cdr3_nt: TGTGCCAGCAGCCAAGATTCGAGATCCTACGAGCAGTACTTC

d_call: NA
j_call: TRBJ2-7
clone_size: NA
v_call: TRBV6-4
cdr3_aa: CASSAHWGGVYEQYF
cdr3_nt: TGTGCCAGCAGCGCGCACTGGGGAGGCGTCTACGAGCAGTACTTC

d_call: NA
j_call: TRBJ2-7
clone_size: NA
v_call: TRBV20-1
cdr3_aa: CSATHSHEQYF
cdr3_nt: TGCAGTGCTACCCACAGCCACGAGCAGTACTTC

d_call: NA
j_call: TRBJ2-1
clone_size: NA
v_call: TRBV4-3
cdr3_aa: CASSQDRRAGASSYNEQFF
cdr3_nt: TGCGCCAGCAGCCAAGATCGCCGCGCGGGGGCGAGCTCCTACAATGAGCAGTTCTTC